This T cell receptor (beta chain) was obtained from a study of Ad26.COV2.S vaccination and SARS-CoV-2 variants. Treatment meaning: about 20 received Ad26.COV2.S at low or high dose, single or two shots; 5 received placebo; per-sample allocation not given. Collection of the samples took place on day 63 after the first injection of vaccine or placebo. Generated by immunoSEQ multiplex PCR, the TCRdb table keeps only in-frame clones and is missing some. Among some 420,000 clones listed, around 89% were seen once. Germline V gene sequence: CDR1 SGHNT, CDR2 YYREEE (reference sequence). Trimming cost V 4 bases and J 4 bases, with 15 bases left between them. This CDR3 comprises 15 residues.

The genes are TRBV5-4 and TRBJ2-1, with a weak D call TRBD1 (5 bases). This TCR derives from a person aged 18 to 59 who received the Ad26.COV2.S COVID-19 vaccine or a placebo. The sample was peripheral blood, taken in a trial of Ad26.COV2.S vaccine versus placebo. The CDR3 here is CASSATPDTYNEQFF. The CDR3 region has the DNA TGTGCCAGCAGCGCCACCCCGGACACATACAATGAGCAGTTCTTC.